A single sample gave rise to the 4 T cell receptor beta chains below, sequenced in a study of blood T cell repertoires in COVID-19. Libraries were prepared by immunoSEQ multiplex PCR; TCRdb keeps only in-frame clonotypes and omits some of them. The table includes about 180,000 clones, 70% to 90% detected once. The sequenced sample consisted of peripheral blood. Receptors were obtained from a woman in her 30s with acute or convalescent COVID-19.

This chain connects TRBV20-1 to TRBJ1-2; tentative D call: TRBD1 (5 bases). The CDR3 is 10 amino acids. The V end lost 4 bases, the J end lost 8 bases, and 8 bases lay between the germline ends. Germline CDR1 is DFQATT and CDR2 is SNEGSKA (reference sequence). DNA of the CDR3: TGCAGTGCTACGGGGGAGGGCTACACCTTC. Its protein product is CSATGEGYTF.

The rearrangement joins TRBV19 to TRBJ1-6; D remains ambiguous. The V gene lost 3 bases and the J gene lost 10 bases, with 10 bases spanning the gap. This CDR3 has 13 residues. From germline, CDR1 is LNHDA and CDR2 SQIVND (reference sequence). CDR3 sequence reads: CASSIPELSPLHF. The CDR3 nucleotides are TGTGCCAGTAGTATTCCCGAGTTATCACCCCTCCACTTT.

This CDR3 is CASSLQGAYNEQFF. The DNA for the CDR3 is TGTGCCAGCAGCCTACAGGGGGCCTACAATGAGCAGTTCTTC. This chain connects TRBV3-1 (or the pseudogene TRBV3-2) to TRBJ2-1, with 8 positions matching TRBD1. CDR1 and CDR2 from the germline V gene are LGHDT and YNNKEL (reference sequence). V shed 4 bases and J 2 bases; nucleotides not matched to a gene: 1. This CDR3 is built from 14 residues.

DNA of the CDR3: TGTGCCTGGAGTTTGGCTAGCGGGAGGGATGAGCAGTACTTC. Translated, it gives CAWSLASGRDEQYF. The J gene is TRBJ2-7, the V gene TRBV30, with 12 bases identical to TRBD2. After removal of 2 bases from V and 7 bases from J, the junction contained 6 bases not matched to a gene. Germline V gene lookup returns CDR1 GTSNPN and CDR2 SVGIG (reference sequence). CDR3 length: 14 residues.